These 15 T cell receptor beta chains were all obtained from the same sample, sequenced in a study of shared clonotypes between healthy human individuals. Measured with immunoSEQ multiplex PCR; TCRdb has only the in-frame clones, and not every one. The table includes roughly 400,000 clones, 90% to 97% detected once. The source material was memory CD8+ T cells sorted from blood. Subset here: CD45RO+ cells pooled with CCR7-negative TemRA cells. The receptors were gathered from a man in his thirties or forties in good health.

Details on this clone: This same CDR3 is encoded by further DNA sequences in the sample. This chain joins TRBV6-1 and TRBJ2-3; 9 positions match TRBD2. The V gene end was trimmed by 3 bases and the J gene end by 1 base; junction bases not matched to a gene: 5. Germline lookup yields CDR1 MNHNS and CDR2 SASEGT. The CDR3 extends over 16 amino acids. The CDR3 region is CASSDGLAGGTDTQYF. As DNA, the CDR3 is TGTGCCAGCAGTGACGGGTTAGCGGGAGGCACAGATACGCAGTATTTT.

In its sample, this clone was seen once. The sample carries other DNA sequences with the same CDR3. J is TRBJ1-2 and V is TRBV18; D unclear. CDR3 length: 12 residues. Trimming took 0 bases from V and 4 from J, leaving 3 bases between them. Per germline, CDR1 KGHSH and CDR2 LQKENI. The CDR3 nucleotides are TGTGCCAGCTCACCACCGGGCTATGGCTACACCTTC. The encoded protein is CASSPPGYGYTF.

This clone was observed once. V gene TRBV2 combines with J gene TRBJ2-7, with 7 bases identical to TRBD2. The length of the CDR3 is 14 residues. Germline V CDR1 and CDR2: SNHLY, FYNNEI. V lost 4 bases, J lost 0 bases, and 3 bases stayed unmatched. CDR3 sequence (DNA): TGTGCCAGCAGTGTGACTAGCACCTCCTACGAGCAGTACTTC. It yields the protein CASSVTSTSYEQYF.

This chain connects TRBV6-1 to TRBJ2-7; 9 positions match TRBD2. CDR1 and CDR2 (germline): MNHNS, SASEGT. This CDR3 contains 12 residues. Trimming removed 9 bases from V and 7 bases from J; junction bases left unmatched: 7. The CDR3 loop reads CARMLAGREQYF. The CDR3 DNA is TGTGCCAGGATGCTAGCGGGGAGGGAGCAGTACTTC.

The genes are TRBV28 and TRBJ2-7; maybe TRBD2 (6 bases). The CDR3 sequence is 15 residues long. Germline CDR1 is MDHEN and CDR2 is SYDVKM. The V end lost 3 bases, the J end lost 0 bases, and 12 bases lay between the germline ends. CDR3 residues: CASSLRDDPSYEQYF. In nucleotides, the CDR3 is TGTGCCAGCAGTTTGCGGGACGATCCCTCCTACGAGCAGTACTTC.

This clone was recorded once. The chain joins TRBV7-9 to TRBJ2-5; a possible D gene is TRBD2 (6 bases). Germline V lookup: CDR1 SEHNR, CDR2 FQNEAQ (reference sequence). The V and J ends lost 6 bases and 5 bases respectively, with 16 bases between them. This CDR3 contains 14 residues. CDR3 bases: TGTGCCAGCAGATACGGACGGGGGAGGGAGACCCAGTACTTC. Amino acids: CASRYGRGRETQYF.

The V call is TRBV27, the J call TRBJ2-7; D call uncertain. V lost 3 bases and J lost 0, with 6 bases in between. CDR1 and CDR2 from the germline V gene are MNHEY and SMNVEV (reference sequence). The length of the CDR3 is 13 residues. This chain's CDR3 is CASSLRYSYEQYF. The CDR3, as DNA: TGTGCCAGCAGTTTGCGGTACTCCTACGAGCAGTACTTC.

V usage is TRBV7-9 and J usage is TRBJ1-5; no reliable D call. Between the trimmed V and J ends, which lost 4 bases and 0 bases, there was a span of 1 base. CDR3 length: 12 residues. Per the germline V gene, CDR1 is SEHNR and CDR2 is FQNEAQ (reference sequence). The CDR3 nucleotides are TGTGCCAGCAGCTATAGCAATCAGCCCCAGCATTTT. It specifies CASSYSNQPQHF.

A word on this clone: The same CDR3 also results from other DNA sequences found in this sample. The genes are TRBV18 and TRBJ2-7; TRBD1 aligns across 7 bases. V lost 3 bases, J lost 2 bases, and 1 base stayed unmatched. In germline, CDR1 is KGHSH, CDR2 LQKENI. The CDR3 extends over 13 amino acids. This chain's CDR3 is CASSPGQTYEQYF. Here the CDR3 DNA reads TGTGCCAGCTCACCGGGACAGACCTACGAGCAGTACTTC.

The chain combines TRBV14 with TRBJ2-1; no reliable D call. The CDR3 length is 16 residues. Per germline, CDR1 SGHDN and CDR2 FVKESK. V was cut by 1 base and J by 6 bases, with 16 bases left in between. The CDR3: CASSQVPRGFRNEQFF. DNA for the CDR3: TGTGCCAGCAGCCAAGTTCCGCGCGGCTTCCGCAATGAGCAGTTCTTC.

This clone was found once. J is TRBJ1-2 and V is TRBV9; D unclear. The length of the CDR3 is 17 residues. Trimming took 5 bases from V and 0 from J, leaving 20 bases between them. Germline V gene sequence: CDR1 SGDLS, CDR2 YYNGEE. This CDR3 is CASSPHNRAETNYGYTF. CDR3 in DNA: TGTGCCAGCAGTCCCCACAATCGGGCGGAAACTAACTATGGCTACACCTTC.

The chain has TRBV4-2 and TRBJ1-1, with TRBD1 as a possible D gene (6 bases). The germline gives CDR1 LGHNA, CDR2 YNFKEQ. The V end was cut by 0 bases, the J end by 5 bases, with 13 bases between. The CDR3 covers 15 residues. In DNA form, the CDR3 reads TGTGCCAGCAGCCAAGATGGTAGGGGGAGAACTGAAGCTTTCTTT. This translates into CASSQDGRGRTEAFF.

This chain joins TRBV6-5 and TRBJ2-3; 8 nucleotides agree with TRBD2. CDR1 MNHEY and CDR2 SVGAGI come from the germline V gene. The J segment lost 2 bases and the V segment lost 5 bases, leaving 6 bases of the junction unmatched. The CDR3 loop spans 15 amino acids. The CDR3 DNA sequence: TGTGCCAGCAGTCTGCTCGGGAGGGCCACAGATACGCAGTATTTT. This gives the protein CASSLLGRATDTQYF.

Here the CDR3 reads CASSERSLGGRYTDTQYF. The CDR3 DNA is TGTGCCAGCAGTGAACGATCCCTCGGGGGCCGTTACACAGATACGCAGTATTTT. The chain recombines TRBV6-1 with TRBJ2-3; either TRBD1 or TRBD2 may fit D (6 bases each). The ends were cut back, 2 bases at V and 2 bases at J, with 20 bases in the middle. Per germline, CDR1 MNHNS and CDR2 SASEGT. This CDR3 is built from 18 residues.

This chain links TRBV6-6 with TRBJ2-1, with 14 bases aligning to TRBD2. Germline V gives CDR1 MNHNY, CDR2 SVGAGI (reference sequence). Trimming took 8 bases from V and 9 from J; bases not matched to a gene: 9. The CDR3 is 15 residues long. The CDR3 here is CASRVTSGRAGEQFF. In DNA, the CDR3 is TGTGCCAGCCGGGTGACTAGCGGGAGGGCCGGTGAGCAGTTCTTC.